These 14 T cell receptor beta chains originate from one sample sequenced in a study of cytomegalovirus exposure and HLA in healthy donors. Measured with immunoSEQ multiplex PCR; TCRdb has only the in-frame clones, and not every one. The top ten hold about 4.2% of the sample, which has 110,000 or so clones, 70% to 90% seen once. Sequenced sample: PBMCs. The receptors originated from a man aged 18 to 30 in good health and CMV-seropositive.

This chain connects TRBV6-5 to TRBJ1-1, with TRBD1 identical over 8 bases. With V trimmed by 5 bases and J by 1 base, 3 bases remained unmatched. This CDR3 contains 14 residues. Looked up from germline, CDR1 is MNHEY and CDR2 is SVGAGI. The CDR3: CASSRTGRNTEAFF. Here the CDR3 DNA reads TGTGCCAGCAGTAGGACAGGGAGGAACACTGAAGCTTTCTTT.

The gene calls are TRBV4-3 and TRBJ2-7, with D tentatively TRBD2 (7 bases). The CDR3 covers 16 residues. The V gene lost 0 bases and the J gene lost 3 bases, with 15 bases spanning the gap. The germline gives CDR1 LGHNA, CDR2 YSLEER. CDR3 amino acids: CASSQEGRGGNYEQYF. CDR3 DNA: TGCGCCAGCAGCCAAGAAGGGAGGGGGGGAAACTACGAGCAGTACTTC.

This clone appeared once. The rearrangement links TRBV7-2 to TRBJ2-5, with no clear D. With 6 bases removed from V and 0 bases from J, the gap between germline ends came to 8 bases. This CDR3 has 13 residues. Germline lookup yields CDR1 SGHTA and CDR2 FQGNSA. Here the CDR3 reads CASSYSYQETQYF. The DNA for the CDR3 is TGTGCCAGCAGTTATAGCTACCAAGAGACCCAGTACTTC.

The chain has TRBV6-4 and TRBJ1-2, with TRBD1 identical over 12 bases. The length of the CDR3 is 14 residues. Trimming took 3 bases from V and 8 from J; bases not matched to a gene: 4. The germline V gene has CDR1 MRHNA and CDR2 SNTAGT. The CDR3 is CASSEGQGASGYTF. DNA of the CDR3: TGTGCCAGCAGTGAGGGACAGGGGGCGAGCGGCTACACCTTC.

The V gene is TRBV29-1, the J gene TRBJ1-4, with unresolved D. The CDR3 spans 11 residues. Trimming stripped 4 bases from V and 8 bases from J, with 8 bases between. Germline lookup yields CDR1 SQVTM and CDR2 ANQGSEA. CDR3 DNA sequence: TGCAGCGTTGGGGCCTCGGAAAAACTGTTTTTT. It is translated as CSVGASEKLFF.

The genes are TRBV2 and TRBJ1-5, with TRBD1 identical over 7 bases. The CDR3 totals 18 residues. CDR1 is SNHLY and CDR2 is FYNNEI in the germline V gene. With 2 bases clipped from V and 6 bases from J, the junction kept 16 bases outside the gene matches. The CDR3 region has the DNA TGTGCCAGCAGTGAAAGTCGTACGGCAGGGGGTAGGGGTCAGCCCCAGCATTTT. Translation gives CASSESRTAGGRGQPQHF.

CDR3 protein: CASSPGTGGVLGGYTF. The CDR3 DNA reads as TGTGCCAGCAGCCCAGGGACAGGGGGCGTGTTAGGGGGCTACACCTTC. The chain combines TRBV28 with TRBJ1-2; 12 bases agree with TRBD1. Germline trimming cut 6 bases from V and 8 bases from J; bases unmatched to any gene: 13. The CDR3 consists of 16 residues. Germline CDR1 reads MDHEN; CDR2 reads SYDVKM.

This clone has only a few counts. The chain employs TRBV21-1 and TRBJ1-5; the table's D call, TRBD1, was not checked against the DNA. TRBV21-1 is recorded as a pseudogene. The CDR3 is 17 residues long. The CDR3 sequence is CASSKRTPGQGNQPQHF. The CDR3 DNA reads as TGTGCCAGCAGCAAGAGGACCCCGGGACAGGGCAATCAGCCCCAGCATTTT.

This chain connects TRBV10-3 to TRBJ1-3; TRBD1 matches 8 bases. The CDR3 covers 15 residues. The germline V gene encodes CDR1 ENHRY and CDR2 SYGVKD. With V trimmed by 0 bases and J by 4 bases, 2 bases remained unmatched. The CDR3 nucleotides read TGTGCCATCAGTGAGTCGAGGGACAGGGGAAACACCATATATTTT. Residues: CAISESRDRGNTIYF.

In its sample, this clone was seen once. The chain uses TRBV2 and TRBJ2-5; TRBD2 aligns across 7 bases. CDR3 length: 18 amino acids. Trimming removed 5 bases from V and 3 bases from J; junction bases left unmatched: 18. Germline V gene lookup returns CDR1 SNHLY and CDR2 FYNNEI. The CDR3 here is CASSREEEGYSTEETQYF. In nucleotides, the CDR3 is TGTGCCAGCAGTCGGGAGGAGGAGGGCTACTCTACCGAAGAGACCCAGTACTTC.

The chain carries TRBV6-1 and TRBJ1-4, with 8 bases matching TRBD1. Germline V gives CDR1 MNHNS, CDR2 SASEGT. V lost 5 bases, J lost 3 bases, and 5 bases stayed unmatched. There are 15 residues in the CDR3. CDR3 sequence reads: CASSFPGQANEKLFF. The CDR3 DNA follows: TGTGCCAGCAGTTTCCCGGGACAGGCTAATGAAAAACTGTTTTTT.

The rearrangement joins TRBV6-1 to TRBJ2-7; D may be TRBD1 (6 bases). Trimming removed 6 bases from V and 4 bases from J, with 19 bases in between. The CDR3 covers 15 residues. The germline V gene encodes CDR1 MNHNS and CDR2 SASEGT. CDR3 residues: CASRPEQGISYEQYF. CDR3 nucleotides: TGTGCCAGCAGGCCGGAACAGGGAATCTCGTACGAGCAGTACTTC.

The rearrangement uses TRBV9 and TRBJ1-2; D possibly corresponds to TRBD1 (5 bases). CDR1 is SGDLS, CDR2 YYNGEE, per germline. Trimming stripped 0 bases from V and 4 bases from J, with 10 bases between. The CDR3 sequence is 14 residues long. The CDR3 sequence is CASSVGQGPYGYTF. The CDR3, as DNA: TGTGCCAGCAGCGTAGGTCAGGGCCCCTATGGCTACACCTTC.

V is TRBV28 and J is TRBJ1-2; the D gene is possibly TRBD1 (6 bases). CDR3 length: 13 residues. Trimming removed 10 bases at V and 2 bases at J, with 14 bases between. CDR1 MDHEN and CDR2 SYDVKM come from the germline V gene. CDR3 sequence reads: CATYTGTNYGYTF. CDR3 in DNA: TGTGCCACCTACACAGGGACAAACTATGGCTACACCTTC.